Each of the 20 T cell receptor beta chains below was sequenced from the same sample in a study of OX40 agonist ivuxolimab in advanced cancers. Produced via immunoSEQ multiplex PCR; TCRdb's table is partial and in-frame only. The sample contains approximately 77,000 clones, about nine tenths of which appear only once. Sequences were derived from CD4+ or CD8+ T cells sorted from blood, sampled in a trial of the OX40 agonist ivuxolimab. The receptors were sampled from an adult with an advanced solid tumor such as melanoma, head and neck, liver or kidney cancer.

With respect to this clone: Relative to the germline gene, one junction end is altered; a read error may explain this. The rearrangement links TRBV9 to TRBJ2-7, with D possibly being TRBD2 (5 bases). The CDR3 has 14 amino acids. Germline V gives CDR1 SGDLS, CDR2 YYNGEE. The CDR3 coding sequence is TGTGCCAGCAGCCTAGGTGGAGGCTCCCACGAGCAGTACTTC. Its translation is CASSLGGGSHEQYF. The variable domain in full, completed from reference TRBV9 and TRBJ2-7, reads DSGVTQTPKHLITATGQRVTLRCSPRSGDLSVYWYQQSLDQGLQFLIQYYNGEERAKGNILERFSAQQFPDLHSELNLSSLELGDSALYFCASSLGGGSHEQYFGPGTRLTVT.

The chain combines TRBV9 with TRBJ1-3; D possibly corresponds to TRBD1 (5 bases). V lost 0 bases and J lost 2, with 12 bases in between. The CDR3 length is 16 residues. In germline, CDR1 is SGDLS, CDR2 YYNGEE. The CDR3 DNA follows: TGTGCCAGCAGCGTAGATCCCGAGGGGACTGGAAACACCATATATTTT. Its protein is CASSVDPEGTGNTIYF.

The chain recombines TRBV7-3 with TRBJ1-1; 8 nucleotides match TRBD1. This CDR3 is built from 15 residues. Looked up from germline, CDR1 is SGHTA and CDR2 is FQGTGA. V shed 2 bases, J shed 1 base, and the junction held 3 bases outside the gene matches. The DNA of the CDR3 is TGTGCCAGCAGCTTATCCGGACAGGGGAACACTGAAGCTTTCTTT. It specifies CASSLSGQGNTEAFF.

This clone was recorded once. The rearrangement joins TRBV4-1 to TRBJ1-2; TRBD1 is a possible D gene (6 bases). Germline V CDR1 and CDR2: MGHRA, YSYEKL. This CDR3 is built from 16 residues. Trimming pared 0 bases from V and 0 bases from J, leaving 11 bases between. The DNA of the CDR3 is TGCGCCAGCAGCCAAGATGACAGGTCAACTAACTATGGCTACACCTTC. Protein: CASSQDDRSTNYGYTF.

The rearrangement uses TRBV29-1 and TRBJ1-2, with 7 bases fitting TRBD1. Germline V CDR1 and CDR2: SQVTM, ANQGSEA. V shed 3 bases, J shed 4 bases, and the junction held 11 bases outside the gene matches. CDR3 length: 15 amino acids. The CDR3 DNA follows: TGCAGCGTTGAGGGGGGGACAGCTCCGCTCTATGGCTACACCTTC. It codes for CSVEGGTAPLYGYTF.

This chain links TRBV5-6 with TRBJ2-7, with D unresolved. Looked up from germline, CDR1 is SGHDT and CDR2 is YYEEEE. CDR3 length: 14 amino acids. V gave up 2 bases and J gave up 0 bases, with 9 bases separating them. CDR3 bases: TGTGCCAGCAGCTTCACGGACCGCTCCTACGAGCAGTACTTC. Protein: CASSFTDRSYEQYF.

The V gene is TRBV2, the J gene TRBJ1-3, with D unclear. This CDR3 is built from 14 residues. The germline CDR1 and CDR2 sequences are SNHLY and FYNNEI. Trimming stripped 2 bases from V and 1 base from J, with 6 bases between. The CDR3: CASSELDSGNTIYF. The CDR3 DNA reads TGTGCCAGCAGTGAATTGGATTCTGGAAACACCATATATTTT.

The rearrangement joins TRBV9 to TRBJ1-4; D is undetermined. CDR3 length: 12 amino acids. Germline CDR1 reads SGDLS; CDR2 reads YYNGEE. The V end was cut by 3 bases, the J end by 6 bases, with 6 bases between. The CDR3 region is CASSAGHEKLFF. CDR3 bases: TGTGCCAGCAGCGCCGGCCATGAAAAACTGTTTTTT.

The chain has TRBV7-6 and TRBJ2-7; a weak D match, TRBD1 (6 bases). Trimming took 0 bases from V and 13 from J, leaving 13 bases between them. Germline lookup yields CDR1 SGHVS and CDR2 FNYEAQ. CDR3 length: 12 amino acids. CDR3 in amino acids: CASSLADTGIYF. CDR3 sequence (DNA): TGTGCCAGCAGCTTAGCTGATACAGGGATTTACTTC. Together with reference TRBV7-6 and TRBJ2-7, the CDR3 gives the full variable domain: GAGVSQSPRYKVTKRGQDVALRCDPISGHVSLYWYRQALGQGPEFLTYFNYEAQQDKSGLPNDRFSAERPEGSISTLTIQRTEQRDSAMYRCASSLADTGIYFGPGTRLTVT.

The chain is built from TRBV4-1 and TRBJ1-5; D unclear. The CDR3 is 13 residues long. V was trimmed by 3 bases and J by 1 base, leaving 4 bases between them. Germline-derived CDR1 and CDR2 are MGHRA and YSYEKL. CDR3 in amino acids: CASSQVSNQPQHF. CDR3 coding DNA: TGCGCCAGCAGCCAGGTGAGCAATCAGCCCCAGCATTTT.

The chain is built from TRBV25-1 and TRBJ1-2; D may be TRBD1 (5 bases). The CDR3 is 14 residues long. CDR1 MGHDK and CDR2 SYGVNS come from the germline V gene. V gave up 8 bases and J gave up 3 bases, with 16 bases separating them. CDR3 residues: CASGEMGDHYGYTF. The CDR3, as DNA: TGTGCCAGCGGGGAGATGGGGGACCACTATGGCTACACCTTC.

The chain is built from TRBV9 and TRBJ2-1, with 11 bases that match TRBD2. The junction had 8 bases not matched to a gene; V was cut back by 4 bases and J by 5 bases. Looked up from germline, CDR1 is SGDLS and CDR2 is YYNGEE. The CDR3 is 16 residues long. This CDR3 is CASSPWTSGLNNEQFF. The CDR3, as DNA: TGTGCCAGCAGCCCGTGGACTAGCGGGCTTAACAATGAGCAGTTCTTC.

The chain combines TRBV4-1 with TRBJ2-1; tentative D call: TRBD2 (6 bases). CDR3 size: 16 residues. Trimming pared 1 base from V and 4 bases from J, leaving 14 bases between. Germline V CDR1 and CDR2: MGHRA, YSYEKL. This CDR3 is CASSQGMGGVYNEQFF. CDR3 sequence (DNA): TGCGCCAGCAGCCAAGGGATGGGCGGGGTGTACAATGAGCAGTTCTTC.

As for this clone: The same CDR3 is also encoded by other DNA sequences in this sample. The rearrangement uses TRBV9 and TRBJ2-2; possibly TRBD2 for D (7 bases). Germline V gene lookup returns CDR1 SGDLS and CDR2 YYNGEE. The V gene lost 3 bases and the J gene lost 6 bases, with 9 bases spanning the gap. CDR3 length: 13 residues. This chain's CDR3 is CASSGRGPGELFF. Here the CDR3 DNA reads TGTGCCAGCAGCGGGCGGGGGCCCGGGGAGCTGTTTTTT.

This clone was observed a single time. The rearrangement joins TRBV6-1 to TRBJ2-5; 7 bases align to TRBD1. Germline CDR1 and CDR2: MNHNS and SASEGT. V shed 4 bases and J 5 bases; nucleotides not matched to a gene: 7. The CDR3 is 14 residues long. CDR3 DNA: TGTGCCAGCAGTGGCCTGACAGGGTTGGAGACCCAGTACTTC. Translation gives CASSGLTGLETQYF.

The chain carries TRBV5-6 and TRBJ2-1; D uncertain. Per germline, CDR1 SGHDT and CDR2 YYEEEE. The CDR3 spans 14 residues. Trimming pared 4 bases from V and 3 bases from J, leaving 11 bases between. The CDR3 is CASSLTDFYNEQFF. In DNA form, the CDR3 reads TGTGCCAGCAGCCTGACGGATTTCTACAATGAGCAGTTCTTC.

A note on this clone: Other DNA sequences in this specimen translate into the identical CDR3. The chain carries TRBV5-1 and TRBJ2-2; D is undetermined. The V gene lost 0 bases and the J gene lost 5 bases, with 2 bases spanning the gap. Germline V gives CDR1 SGHRS, CDR2 YFSETQ. The CDR3 length is 12 residues. CDR3 bases: TGCGCCAGCAGCTTGGAGACCGGGGAGCTGTTTTTT. It yields the protein CASSLETGELFF.

This clone was seen a handful of times. The V gene is TRBV4-3, the J gene TRBJ1-2, with D possibly matching TRBD1 (5 bases). Germline V gene lookup returns CDR1 LGHNA and CDR2 YSLEER. V lost 0 bases, J lost 3 bases, and 17 bases lay in between. The CDR3 consists of 17 residues. CDR3 sequence reads: CASSQDRAGLTDYGYTF. CDR3 in DNA: TGCGCCAGCAGCCAAGACCGGGCGGGGCTGACGGACTATGGCTACACCTTC.

The chain joins TRBV5-1 to TRBJ2-3; D perhaps matches TRBD2 (6 bases). The V gene lost 0 bases and the J gene lost 4 bases, with 9 bases spanning the gap. The CDR3 covers 14 residues. Germline assignment: CDR1 SGHRS and CDR2 YFSETQ. The chain's CDR3 is CASSLAGGPDTQYF. In nucleotides, the CDR3 is TGCGCCAGCAGCTTGGCTGGAGGGCCAGATACGCAGTATTTT.

In DNA, the CDR3 is TGTGCCTGGAGTAACCGGGGCGGATATCAGCCCCAGCATTTT. It yields the protein CAWSNRGGYQPQHF. The chain employs TRBV30 and TRBJ1-5; D is perhaps TRBD1 (5 bases). V was pared by 2 bases and J by 5 bases, with 13 bases between. This CDR3 spans 14 amino acids. Germline-derived CDR1 and CDR2 are GTSNPN and SVGIG (reference sequence). Using reference TRBV30 and TRBJ1-5 for the parts outside the CDR3, the full variable domain is SQTIHQWPATLVQPVGSPLSLECTVEGTSNPNLYWYRQAAGRGLQLLFYSVGIGQISSEVPQNLSASRPQDRQFILSSKKLLLSDSGFYLCAWSNRGGYQPQHFGDGTRLSIL.